This T cell receptor (beta chain) was retrieved from a study of T cells in Graves' hyperthyroidism and ophthalmopathy. Study summary: Blood was drawn when the patient was first diagnosed and still untreated.

Amplification yielded TCR beta CDR3 regions, with RNA transcripts as the source. The primer set for the first-round RT-PCR of the TCR CDR3 was HTBI. Each CDR3 protein gets one entry after TCRdb re-called the multiplex PCR reads with MiXCR. The data show approximately 490,000 distinct CDR3 sequences, less than 25% seen once. Duration under 3 months, a NOSPECS grade of at least 4, and a Clinical Activity Score of at least 3 characterized the ophthalmopathy patients. Note on this clonotype: Its target is not known.

V was pared by 5 bases and J by 3 bases, with 10 bases between. CDR3 length: 12 residues. From germline, CDR1 is DFQATT and CDR2 SNEGSKA (reference sequence). Study-wide points: Most thyroid clonotypes expanded above 0.001 were also detected in blood.

This sequence was found in a woman aged 70 to 79 with Graves' ophthalmopathy. The chain uses TRBV20-1 and TRBJ2-5; the D gene is possibly TRBD2 (6 bases). Input material: blood. The CDR3 protein is CSAPGLEETQYF. The CDR3 region has the DNA TGCAGTGCTCCGGGACTGGAAGAGACCCAGTACTTC.